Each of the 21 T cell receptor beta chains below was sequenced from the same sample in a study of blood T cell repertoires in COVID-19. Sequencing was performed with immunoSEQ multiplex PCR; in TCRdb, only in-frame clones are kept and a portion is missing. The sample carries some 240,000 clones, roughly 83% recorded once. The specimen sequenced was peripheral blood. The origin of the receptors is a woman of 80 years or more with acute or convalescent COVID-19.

The CDR3 DNA reads as TGTGCCAGCAGCGCTCGACGGGAAGGGGGTGAAAAACTGTTTTTT. Encoded protein: CASSARREGGEKLFF. The chain employs TRBV9 and TRBJ1-4, with D perhaps TRBD1 (6 bases). The germline V gene encodes CDR1 SGDLS and CDR2 YYNGEE. The ends were cut back, 3 bases at V and 7 bases at J, with 16 bases in the middle. CDR3 length: 15 residues.

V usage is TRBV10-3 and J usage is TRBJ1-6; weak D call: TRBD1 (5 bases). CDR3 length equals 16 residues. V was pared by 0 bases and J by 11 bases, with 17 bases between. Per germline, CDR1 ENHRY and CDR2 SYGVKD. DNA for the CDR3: TGTGCCATCAGTGAGTCGGGGGGGGGAAGGAAGGCACCCCTCCACTTT. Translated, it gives CAISESGGGRKAPLHF.

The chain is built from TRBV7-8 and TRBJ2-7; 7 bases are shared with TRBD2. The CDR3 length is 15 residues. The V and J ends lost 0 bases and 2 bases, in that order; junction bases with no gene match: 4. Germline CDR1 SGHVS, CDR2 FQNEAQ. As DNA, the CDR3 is TGTGCCAGCAGCTTAGCTAGCGGGCCGCCCTACGAGCAGTACTTC. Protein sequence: CASSLASGPPYEQYF.

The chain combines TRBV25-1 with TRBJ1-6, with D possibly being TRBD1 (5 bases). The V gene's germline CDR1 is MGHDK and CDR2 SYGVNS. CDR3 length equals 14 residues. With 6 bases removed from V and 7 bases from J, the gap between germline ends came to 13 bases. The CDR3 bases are TGTGCCAGCAGCATGGGGGGTCCGAATTCACCCCTCCACTTT. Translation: CASSMGGPNSPLHF.

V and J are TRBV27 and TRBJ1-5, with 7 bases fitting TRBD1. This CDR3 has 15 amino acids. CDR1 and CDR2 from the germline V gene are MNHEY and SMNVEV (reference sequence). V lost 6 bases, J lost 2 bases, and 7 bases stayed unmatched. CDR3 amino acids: CASRATGDGNQPQHF. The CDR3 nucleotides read TGTGCCAGCAGGGCCACAGGGGATGGCAATCAGCCCCAGCATTTT.

CDR3 amino acids: CAISEQGPGTNEKLFF. The CDR3 DNA reads as TGTGCCATCAGTGAGCAGGGTCCCGGGACTAATGAAAAACTGTTTTTT. The chain is built from TRBV10-3 and TRBJ1-4; the D gene is possibly TRBD1 (5 bases). V lost 2 bases, J lost 2 bases, and 12 bases lay in between. CDR3 size: 16 residues. Germline CDR1 ENHRY, CDR2 SYGVKD.

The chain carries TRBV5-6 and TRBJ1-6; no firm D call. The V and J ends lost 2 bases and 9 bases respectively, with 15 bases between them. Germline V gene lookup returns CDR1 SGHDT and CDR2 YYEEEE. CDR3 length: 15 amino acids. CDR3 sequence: CASSLGDIQSSPLHF. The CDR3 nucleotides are TGTGCCAGCAGCTTAGGAGATATCCAAAGTTCACCCCTCCACTTT.

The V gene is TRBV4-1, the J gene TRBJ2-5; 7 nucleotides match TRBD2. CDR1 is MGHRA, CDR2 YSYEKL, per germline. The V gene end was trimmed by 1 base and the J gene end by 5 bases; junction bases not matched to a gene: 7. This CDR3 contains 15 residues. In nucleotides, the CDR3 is TGCGCCAGCAGCCAAGGAGCGGGGCAGTGGGAGACCCAGTACTTC. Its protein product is CASSQGAGQWETQYF.

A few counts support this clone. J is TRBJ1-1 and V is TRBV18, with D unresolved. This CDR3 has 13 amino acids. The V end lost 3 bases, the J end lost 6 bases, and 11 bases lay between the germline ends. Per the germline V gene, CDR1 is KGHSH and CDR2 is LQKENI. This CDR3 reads CASSPPGVSEAFF. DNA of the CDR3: TGTGCCAGCTCACCCCCCGGGGTGTCTGAAGCTTTCTTT. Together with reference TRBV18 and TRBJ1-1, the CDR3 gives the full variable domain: NAGVMQNPRHLVRRRGQEARLRCSPMKGHSHVYWYRQLPEEGLKFMVYLQKENIIDESGMPKERFSAEFPKEGPSILRIQQVVRGDSAAYFCASSPPGVSEAFFGQGTRLTVV.

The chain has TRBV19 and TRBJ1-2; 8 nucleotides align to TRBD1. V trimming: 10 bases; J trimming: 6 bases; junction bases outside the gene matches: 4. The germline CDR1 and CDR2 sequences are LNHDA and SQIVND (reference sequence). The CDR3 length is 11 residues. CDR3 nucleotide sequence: TGTGCCACCCGGACAGGGCATGGCTACACCTTC. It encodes CATRTGHGYTF.

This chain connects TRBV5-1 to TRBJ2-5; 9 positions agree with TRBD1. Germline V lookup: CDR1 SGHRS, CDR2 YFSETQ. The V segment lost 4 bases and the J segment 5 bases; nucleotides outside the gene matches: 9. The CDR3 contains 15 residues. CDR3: CASSASGQGGETQYF. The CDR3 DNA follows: TGCGCCAGCAGCGCGTCGGGACAGGGTGGGGAGACCCAGTACTTC.

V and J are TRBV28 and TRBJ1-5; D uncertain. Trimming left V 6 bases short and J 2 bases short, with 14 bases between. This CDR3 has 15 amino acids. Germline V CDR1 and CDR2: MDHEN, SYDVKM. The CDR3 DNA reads TGTGCCAGCAGGAGCGGGCCCCAGCGCAATCAGCCCCAGCATTTT. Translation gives CASRSGPQRNQPQHF.

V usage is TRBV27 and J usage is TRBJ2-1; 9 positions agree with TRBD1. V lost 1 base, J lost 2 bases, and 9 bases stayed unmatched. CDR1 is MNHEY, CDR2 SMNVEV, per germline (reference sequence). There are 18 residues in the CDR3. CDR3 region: CASSLLGQGKSTYNEQFF. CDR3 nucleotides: TGTGCCAGCAGTTTATTAGGACAGGGGAAATCTACCTACAATGAGCAGTTCTTC.

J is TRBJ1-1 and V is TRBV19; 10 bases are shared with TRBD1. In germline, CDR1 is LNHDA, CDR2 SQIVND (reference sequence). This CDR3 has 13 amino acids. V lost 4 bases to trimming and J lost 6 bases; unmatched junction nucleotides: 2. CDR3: CASSRDRGAEAFF. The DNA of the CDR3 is TGTGCCAGTAGTAGGGACAGGGGCGCTGAAGCTTTCTTT.

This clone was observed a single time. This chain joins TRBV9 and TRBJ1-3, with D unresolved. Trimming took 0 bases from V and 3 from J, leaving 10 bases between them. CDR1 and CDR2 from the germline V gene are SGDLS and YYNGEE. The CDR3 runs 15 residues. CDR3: CASSVGAASGNTIYF. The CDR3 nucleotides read TGTGCCAGCAGCGTAGGGGCCGCCAGTGGAAACACCATATATTTT.

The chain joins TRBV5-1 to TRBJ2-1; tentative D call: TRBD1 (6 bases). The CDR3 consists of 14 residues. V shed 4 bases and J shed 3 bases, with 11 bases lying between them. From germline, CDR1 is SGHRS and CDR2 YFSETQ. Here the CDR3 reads CASSLQDSYNEQFF. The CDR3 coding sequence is TGCGCCAGCAGCCTCCAGGACAGCTACAATGAGCAGTTCTTC.

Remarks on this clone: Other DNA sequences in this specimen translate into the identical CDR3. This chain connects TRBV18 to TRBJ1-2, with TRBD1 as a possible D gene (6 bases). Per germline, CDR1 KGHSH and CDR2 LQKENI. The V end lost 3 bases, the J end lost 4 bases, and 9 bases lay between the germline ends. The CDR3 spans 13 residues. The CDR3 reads CASSPSDSYGYTF. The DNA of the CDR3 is TGTGCCAGCTCACCTTCGGACAGCTATGGCTACACCTTC. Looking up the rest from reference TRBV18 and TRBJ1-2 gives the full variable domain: NAGVMQNPRHLVRRRGQEARLRCSPMKGHSHVYWYRQLPEEGLKFMVYLQKENIIDESGMPKERFSAEFPKEGPSILRIQQVVRGDSAAYFCASSPSDSYGYTFGSGTRLTVV.

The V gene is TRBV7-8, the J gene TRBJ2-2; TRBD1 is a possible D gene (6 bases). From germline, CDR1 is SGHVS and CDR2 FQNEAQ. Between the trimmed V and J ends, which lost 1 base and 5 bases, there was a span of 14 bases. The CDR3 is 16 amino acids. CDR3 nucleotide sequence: TGTGCCAGCAGCTTAGTTTCTCTGAGGGGGACCGGGGAGCTGTTTTTT. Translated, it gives CASSLVSLRGTGELFF.

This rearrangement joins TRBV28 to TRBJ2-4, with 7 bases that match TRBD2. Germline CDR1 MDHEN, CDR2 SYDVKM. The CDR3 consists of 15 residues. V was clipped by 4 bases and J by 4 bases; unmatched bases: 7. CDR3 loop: CASSSPEAGKNIQYF. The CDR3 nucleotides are TGTGCCAGCAGTTCCCCGGAAGCGGGGAAAAACATTCAGTACTTC. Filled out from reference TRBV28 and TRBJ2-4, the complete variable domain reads DVKVTQSSRYLVKRTGEKVFLECVQDMDHENMFWYRQDPGLGLRLIYFSYDVKMKEKGDIPEGYSVSREKKERFSLILESASTNQTSMYLCASSSPEAGKNIQYFGAGTRLSVL.

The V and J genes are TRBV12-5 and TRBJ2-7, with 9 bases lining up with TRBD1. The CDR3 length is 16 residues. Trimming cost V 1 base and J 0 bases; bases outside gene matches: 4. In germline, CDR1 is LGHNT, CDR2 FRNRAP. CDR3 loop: CASGLGGTGLSYEQYF. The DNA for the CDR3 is TGTGCTAGTGGTTTGGGGGGGACAGGGCTCTCCTACGAGCAGTACTTC.

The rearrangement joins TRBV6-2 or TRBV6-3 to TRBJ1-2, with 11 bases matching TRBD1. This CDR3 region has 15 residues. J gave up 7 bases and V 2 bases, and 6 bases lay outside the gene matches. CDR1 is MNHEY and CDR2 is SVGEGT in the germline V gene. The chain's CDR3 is CASSYQDRGLAGYTF. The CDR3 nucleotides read TGTGCCAGCAGTTACCAGGACAGGGGGCTTGCTGGCTACACCTTC.